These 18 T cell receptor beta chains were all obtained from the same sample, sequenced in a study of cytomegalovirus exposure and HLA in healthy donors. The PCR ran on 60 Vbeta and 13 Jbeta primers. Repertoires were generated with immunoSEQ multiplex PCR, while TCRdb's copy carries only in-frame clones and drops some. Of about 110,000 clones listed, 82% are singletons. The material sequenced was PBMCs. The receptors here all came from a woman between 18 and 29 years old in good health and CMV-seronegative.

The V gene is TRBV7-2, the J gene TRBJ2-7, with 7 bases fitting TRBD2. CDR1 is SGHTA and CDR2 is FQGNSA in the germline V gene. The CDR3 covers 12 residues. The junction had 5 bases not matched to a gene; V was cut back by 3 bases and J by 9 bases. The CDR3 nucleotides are TGTGCCAGCAGCTTTGCGGGAGAGACGCAGTACTTC. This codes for CASSFAGETQYF. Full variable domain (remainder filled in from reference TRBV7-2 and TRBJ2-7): GAGVSQSPSNKVTEKGKDVELRCDPISGHTALYWYRQSLGQGLEFLIYFQGNSAPDKSGLPSDRFSAERTGGSVSTLTIQRTQQEDSAVYLCASSFAGETQYFGPGTRLTVT.

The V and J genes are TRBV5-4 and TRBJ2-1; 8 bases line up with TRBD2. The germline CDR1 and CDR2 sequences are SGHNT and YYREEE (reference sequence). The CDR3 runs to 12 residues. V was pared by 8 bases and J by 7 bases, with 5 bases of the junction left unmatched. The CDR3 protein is CASGTRMNEQFF. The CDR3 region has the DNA TGTGCCAGTGGGACTAGGATGAATGAGCAGTTCTTC.

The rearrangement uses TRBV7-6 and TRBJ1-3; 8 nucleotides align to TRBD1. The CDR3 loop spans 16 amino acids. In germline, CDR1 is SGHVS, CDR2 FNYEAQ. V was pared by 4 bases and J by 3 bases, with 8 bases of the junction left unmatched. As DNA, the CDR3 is TGTGCCAGCAGCTCGGTCATCGACAGGGGTGGAAACACCATATATTTT. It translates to CASSSVIDRGGNTIYF. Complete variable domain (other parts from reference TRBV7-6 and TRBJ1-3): GAGVSQSPRYKVTKRGQDVALRCDPISGHVSLYWYRQALGQGPEFLTYFNYEAQQDKSGLPNDRFSAERPEGSISTLTIQRTEQRDSAMYRCASSSVIDRGGNTIYFGEGSWLTVV.

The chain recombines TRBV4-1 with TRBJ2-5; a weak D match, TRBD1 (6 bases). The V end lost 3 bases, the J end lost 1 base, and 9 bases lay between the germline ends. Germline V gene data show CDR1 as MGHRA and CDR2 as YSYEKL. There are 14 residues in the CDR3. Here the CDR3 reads CASSQGHSQETQYF. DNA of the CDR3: TGCGCCAGCAGCCAGGGACATAGCCAAGAGACCCAGTACTTC.

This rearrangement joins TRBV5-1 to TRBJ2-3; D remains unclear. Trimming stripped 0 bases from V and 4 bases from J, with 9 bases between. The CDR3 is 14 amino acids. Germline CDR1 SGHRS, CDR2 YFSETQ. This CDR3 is CASSLDDAADTQYF. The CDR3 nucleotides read TGCGCCAGCAGCTTGGACGACGCGGCAGATACGCAGTATTTT.

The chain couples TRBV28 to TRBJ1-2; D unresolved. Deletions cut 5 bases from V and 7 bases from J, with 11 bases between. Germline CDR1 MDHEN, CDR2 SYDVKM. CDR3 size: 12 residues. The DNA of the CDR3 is TGTGCCAGCAGTCCCCCCCTCGGTGGCTACACCTTC. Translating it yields CASSPPLGGYTF.

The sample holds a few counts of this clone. The DNA for the CDR3 is TGTGCCAGTAGCTACAGGGAGGGGAAACTGTTTTTT. As protein: CASSYREGKLFF. This chain connects TRBV19 to TRBJ1-4; D might be TRBD1 (6 bases). V shed 6 bases and J shed 11 bases, with 13 bases lying between them. The germline V gene has CDR1 LNHDA and CDR2 SQIVND (reference sequence). The CDR3 is made up of 12 amino acids.

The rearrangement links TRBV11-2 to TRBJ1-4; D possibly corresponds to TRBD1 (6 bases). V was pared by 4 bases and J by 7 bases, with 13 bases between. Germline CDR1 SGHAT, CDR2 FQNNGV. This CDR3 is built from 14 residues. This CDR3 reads CASSSGGGSEKLFF. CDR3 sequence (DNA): TGTGCCAGCAGCTCGGGGGGCGGCTCTGAAAAACTGTTTTTT.

The CDR3 bases are TGCGCCAGCAGCTTGGGGGGGGATAGCAATCAGCCCCAGCATTTT. Translated, it gives CASSLGGDSNQPQHF. The chain employs TRBV5-1 and TRBJ1-5; maybe TRBD1 (5 bases). Deletions cut 0 bases from V and 0 bases from J, with 7 bases between. From germline, CDR1 is SGHRS and CDR2 YFSETQ. This CDR3 contains 15 residues.

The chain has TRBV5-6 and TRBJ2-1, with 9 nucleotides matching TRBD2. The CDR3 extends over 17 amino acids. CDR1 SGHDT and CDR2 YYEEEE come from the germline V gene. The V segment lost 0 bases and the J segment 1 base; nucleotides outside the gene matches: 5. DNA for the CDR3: TGTGCCAGCAGCTTGGTAGCGGGAGACTTATCCTACAATGAGCAGTTCTTC. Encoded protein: CASSLVAGDLSYNEQFF.

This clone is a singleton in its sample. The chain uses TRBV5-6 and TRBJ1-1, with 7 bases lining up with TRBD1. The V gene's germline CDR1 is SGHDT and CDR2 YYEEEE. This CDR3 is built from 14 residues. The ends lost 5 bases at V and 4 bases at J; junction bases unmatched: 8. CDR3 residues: CASRLGGRSTEAFF. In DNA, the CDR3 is TGTGCCAGCAGATTAGGGGGCCGAAGCACTGAAGCTTTCTTT.

The CDR3 is CASRKRTATEAFF. The CDR3, as DNA: TGTGCCAGCAGAAAAAGGACAGCCACTGAAGCTTTCTTT. V gene TRBV27 combines with J gene TRBJ1-1, with D possibly matching TRBD1 (6 bases). Germline V lookup: CDR1 MNHEY, CDR2 SMNVEV (reference sequence). V was shortened by 6 bases and J by 4 bases, with 12 bases between the two germline ends. The CDR3 runs 13 residues.

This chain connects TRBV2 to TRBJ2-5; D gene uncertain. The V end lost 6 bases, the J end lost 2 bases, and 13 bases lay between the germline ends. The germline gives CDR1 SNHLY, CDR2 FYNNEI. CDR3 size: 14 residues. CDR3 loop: CASRAQRGQETQYF. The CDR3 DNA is TGTGCCAGCAGGGCCCAAAGAGGTCAAGAGACCCAGTACTTC.

This CDR3 reads CASSNRTGVLGEQYF. The CDR3 DNA sequence: TGCGCCAGCAGCAATCGGACAGGGGTGTTGGGCGAGCAGTACTTC. The chain couples TRBV5-1 to TRBJ2-7; 9 bases fit TRBD1. Germline CDR1 is SGHRS and CDR2 is YFSETQ. J lost 6 bases, V lost 4 bases, and 11 bases had no gene match. This CDR3 region has 15 residues.

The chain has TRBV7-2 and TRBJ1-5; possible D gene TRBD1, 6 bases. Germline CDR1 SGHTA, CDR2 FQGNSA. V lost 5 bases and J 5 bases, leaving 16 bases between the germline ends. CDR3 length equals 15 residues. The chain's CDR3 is CASSPGGGYYQPQHF. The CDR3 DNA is TGTGCCAGCAGCCCGGGAGGGGGGTATTATCAGCCCCAGCATTTT.

CDR3 amino acids: CASSRDREYVNEQFF. CDR3 bases: TGTGCCAGCAGCAGGGACAGGGAGTATGTCAATGAGCAGTTCTTC. The V gene is TRBV5-6, the J gene TRBJ2-1; 9 nucleotides agree with TRBD1. The CDR3 runs to 15 residues. Per germline, CDR1 SGHDT and CDR2 YYEEEE. The junction had 8 bases not matched to a gene; V was cut back by 4 bases and J by 6 bases.

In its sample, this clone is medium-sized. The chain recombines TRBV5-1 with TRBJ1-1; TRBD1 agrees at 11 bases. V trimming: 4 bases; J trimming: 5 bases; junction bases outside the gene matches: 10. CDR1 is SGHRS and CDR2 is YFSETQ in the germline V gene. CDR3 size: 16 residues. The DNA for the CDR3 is TGCGCCAGCAGCGTAACCGGGACAGGGGGGTGGACTGAAGCTTTCTTT. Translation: CASSVTGTGGWTEAFF.

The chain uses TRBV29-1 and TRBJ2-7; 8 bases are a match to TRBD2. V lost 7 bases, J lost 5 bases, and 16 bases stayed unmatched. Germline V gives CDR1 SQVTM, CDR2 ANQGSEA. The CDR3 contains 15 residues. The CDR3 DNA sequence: TGCAGCGCCCTCCCAGATGGGACTAGAGCCCACGAGCAGTACTTC. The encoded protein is CSALPDGTRAHEQYF.